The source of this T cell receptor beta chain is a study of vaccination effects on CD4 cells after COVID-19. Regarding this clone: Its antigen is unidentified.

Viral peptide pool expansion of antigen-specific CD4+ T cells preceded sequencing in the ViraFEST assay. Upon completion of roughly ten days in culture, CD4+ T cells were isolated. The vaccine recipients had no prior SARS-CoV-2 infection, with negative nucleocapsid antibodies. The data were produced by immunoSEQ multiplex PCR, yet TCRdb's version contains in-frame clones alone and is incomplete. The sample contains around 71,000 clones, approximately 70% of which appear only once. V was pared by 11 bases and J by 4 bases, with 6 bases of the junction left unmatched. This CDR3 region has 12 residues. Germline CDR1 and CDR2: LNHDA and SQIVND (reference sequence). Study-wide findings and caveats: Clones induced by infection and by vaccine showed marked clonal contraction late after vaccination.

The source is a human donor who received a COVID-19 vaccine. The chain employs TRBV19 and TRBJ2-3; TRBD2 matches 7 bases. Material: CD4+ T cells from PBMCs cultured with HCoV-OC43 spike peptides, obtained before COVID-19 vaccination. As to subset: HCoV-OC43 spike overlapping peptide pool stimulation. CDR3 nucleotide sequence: TGTGCCGTGGAGGCGGGGGCAGATACGCAGTATTTT. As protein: CAVEAGADTQYF.